The clone carrying this T cell receptor beta chain is medium-sized in the sample. Its antigen is still unknown. Sequencing was performed with immunoSEQ multiplex PCR; in TCRdb, only in-frame clones are kept and a portion is missing. Found here are 14,000 to 15,000 clones, around 61% of them singletons; the top ten hold around a tenth. All the patients suffered relapse after autologous stem cell transplantation, and brentuximab vedotin exposure differed. V dropped 0 bases and J dropped 2; count of bases not matched to a gene: 10. The V gene's germline CDR1 is LNHNV and CDR2 YYDKDF (reference sequence). This CDR3 comprises 18 residues. This specimen belongs to a study of PD-1 blockade in classical Hodgkin lymphoma. Points from the study as a whole: Diversity similar to that of newly diagnosed patients was seen at baseline in complete responders. A significant rise in TCR diversity by C4D1 was seen for CD4+ but not CD8+ cells.

The chain employs TRBV15 and TRBJ2-7; the match to TRBD2 covers 10 bases. The starting material was peripheral blood mononuclear cells (PBMCs), obtained at baseline. This clonotype originated in a human donor with classical Hodgkin lymphoma. CDR3 sequence (DNA): TGTGCCACCAGCAGAGATTTGCTAGCGGGAGTCTTAACCTACGAGCAGTACTTC. It encodes CATSRDLLAGVLTYEQYF.